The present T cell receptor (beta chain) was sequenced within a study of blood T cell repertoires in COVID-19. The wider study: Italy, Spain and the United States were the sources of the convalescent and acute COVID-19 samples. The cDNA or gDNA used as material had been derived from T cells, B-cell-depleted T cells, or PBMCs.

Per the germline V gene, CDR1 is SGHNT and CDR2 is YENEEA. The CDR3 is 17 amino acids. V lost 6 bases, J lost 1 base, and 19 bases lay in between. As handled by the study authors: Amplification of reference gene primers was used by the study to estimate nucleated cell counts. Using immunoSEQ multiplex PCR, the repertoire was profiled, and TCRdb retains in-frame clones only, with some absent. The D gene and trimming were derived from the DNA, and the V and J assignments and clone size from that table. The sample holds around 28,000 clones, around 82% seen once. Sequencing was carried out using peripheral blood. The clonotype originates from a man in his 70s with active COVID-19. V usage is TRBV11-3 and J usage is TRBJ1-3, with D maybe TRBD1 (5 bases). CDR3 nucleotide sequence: TGTGCCAGCAGGAGGCGGACATCCACGGTGTCTGGAAACACCATATATTTT. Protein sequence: CASRRRTSTVSGNTIYF.